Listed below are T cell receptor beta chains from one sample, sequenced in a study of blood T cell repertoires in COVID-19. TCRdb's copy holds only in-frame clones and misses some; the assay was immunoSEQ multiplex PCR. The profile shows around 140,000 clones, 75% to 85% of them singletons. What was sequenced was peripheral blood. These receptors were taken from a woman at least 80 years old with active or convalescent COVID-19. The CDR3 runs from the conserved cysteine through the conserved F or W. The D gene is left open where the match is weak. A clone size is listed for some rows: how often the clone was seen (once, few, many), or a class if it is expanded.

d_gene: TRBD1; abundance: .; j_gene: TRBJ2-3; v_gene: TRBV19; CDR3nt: TGTGCCAGTAGAGGGACAGGGTTGGTCCCAGATACGCAGTATTTT; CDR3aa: CASRGTGLVPDTQYF
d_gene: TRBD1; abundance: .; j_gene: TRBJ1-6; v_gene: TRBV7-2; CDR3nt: TGTGCCAGCAGCTCCGGACAGGGGGTAGGGTCACCCCTCCACTTT; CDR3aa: CASSSGQGVGSPLHF
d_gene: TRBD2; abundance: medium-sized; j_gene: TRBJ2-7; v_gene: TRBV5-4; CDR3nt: TGTGCCAGCAGCTTAAGGAGCGGGGGGAGCTCCTACGAGCAGTACTTC; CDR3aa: CASSLRSGGSSYEQYF
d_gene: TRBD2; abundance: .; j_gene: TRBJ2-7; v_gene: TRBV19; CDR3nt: TGTGCCAGTAGTACCCTAACTAGCGGGGGGACCGGCGAGCAGTACTTC; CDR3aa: CASSTLTSGGTGEQYF
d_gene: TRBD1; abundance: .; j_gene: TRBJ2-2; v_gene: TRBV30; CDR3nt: TGTGCCTTAGACAGGGAATCGACCGGGGAGCTGTTTTTT; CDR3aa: CALDRESTGELFF
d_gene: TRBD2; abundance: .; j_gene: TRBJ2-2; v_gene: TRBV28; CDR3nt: TGTGCCAGCGGGTTCACCGGGACTAGCGGTTACACCGGGGAGCTGTTTTTT; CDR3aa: CASGFTGTSGYTGELFF
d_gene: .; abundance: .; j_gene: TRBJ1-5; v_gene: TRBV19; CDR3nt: TGTGCCAGTAGTCCCCGTGGGTGGGAGCGTAGCAATCAGCCCCAGCATTTT; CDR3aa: CASSPRGWERSNQPQHF
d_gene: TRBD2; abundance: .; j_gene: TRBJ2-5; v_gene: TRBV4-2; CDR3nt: TGTGCCAGCAGCCAATTAGCGGGGGGCGGGGAGACCCAGTACTTC; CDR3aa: CASSQLAGGGETQYF
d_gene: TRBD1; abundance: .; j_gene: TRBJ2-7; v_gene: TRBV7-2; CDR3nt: TGTGCCAGCAGCTCTCGGGACAGATGGATCGAGCAGTACTTC; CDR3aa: CASSSRDRWIEQYF
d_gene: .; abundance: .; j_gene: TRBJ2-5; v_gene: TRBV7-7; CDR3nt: TGTGCTAGCAGCCGCCCGGGGGATGGGGAGACCCAGTACTTC; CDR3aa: CASSRPGDGETQYF
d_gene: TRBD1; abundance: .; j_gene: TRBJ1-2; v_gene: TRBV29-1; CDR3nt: TGCAGCGCCGTAACAGGGGCAGCTAACTATGGCTACACCTTC; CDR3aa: CSAVTGAANYGYTF
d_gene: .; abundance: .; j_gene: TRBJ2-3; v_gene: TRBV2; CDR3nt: TGTGCCAGCAGTGAACAGGGTAGGGCAGATACGCAGTATTTT; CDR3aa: CASSEQGRADTQYF
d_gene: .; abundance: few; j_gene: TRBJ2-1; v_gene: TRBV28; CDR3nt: TGTGCCAGCAGTTCCAGCTGGCGGCGGGGAAACTCCTACAATGAGCAGTTCTTC; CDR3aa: CASSSSWRRGNSYNEQFF
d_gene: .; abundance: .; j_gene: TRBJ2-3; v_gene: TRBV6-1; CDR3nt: TGTGCCAGCAGTGAATTAGGGGCGCAGACAGATACGCAGTATTTT; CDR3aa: CASSELGAQTDTQYF
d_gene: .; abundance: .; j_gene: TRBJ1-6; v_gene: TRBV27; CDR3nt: TGTGCCAGCAGCCCGGGGGGCCTCAGGGCACCCCTCCACTTT; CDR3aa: CASSPGGLRAPLHF
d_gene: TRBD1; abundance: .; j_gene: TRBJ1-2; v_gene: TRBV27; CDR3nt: TGTGCCAGCAGCCCTTCGACAGGGAATGGCTACACCTTC; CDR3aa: CASSPSTGNGYTF
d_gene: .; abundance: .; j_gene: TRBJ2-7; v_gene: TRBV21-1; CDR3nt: TGTGCCAGCTGCCGGGACAGAACCTACGAGCAGTACTTC; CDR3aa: CASCRDRTYEQYF
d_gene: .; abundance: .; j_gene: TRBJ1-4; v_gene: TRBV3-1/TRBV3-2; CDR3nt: TGTGCCAGCAGCTCTAGAGAAGGGGCCAACGAGGAAAAACTGTTTTTT; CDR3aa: CASSSREGANEEKLFF
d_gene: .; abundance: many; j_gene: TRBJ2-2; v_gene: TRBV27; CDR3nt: TGTGCCAGCAGTTTTTCCCAGGGACTTAACACCGGGGAGCTGTTTTTT; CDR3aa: CASSFSQGLNTGELFF
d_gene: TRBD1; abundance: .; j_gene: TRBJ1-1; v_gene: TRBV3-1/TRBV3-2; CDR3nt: TGTGCCAGCAGCCAAGCCCCGGACAGGGGGAACACTGAAGCTTTCTTT; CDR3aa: CASSQAPDRGNTEAFF
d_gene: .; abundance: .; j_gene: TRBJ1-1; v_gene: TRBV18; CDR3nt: TGTGCCAGCTCTTCAGCGCAGGGGCGTTGGGCTTTCTTT; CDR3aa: CASSSAQGRWAFF
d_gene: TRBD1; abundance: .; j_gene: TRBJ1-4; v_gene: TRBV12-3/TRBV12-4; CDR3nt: TGTGCCAGCAGCAGGACAGGAGGGGAAAAACTGTTTTTT; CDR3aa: CASSRTGGEKLFF